Below are 5 T cell receptor beta chains sequenced from a single sample in a study of T cells in Graves' hyperthyroidism and ophthalmopathy. Regions amplified from RNA transcripts were the TCR beta CDR3 regions. In the first-round RT-PCR of the TCR CDR3, the HTBI primer set was used. Each CDR3 protein gets one entry after TCRdb re-called the multiplex PCR reads with MiXCR. Among 650,000 to 750,000 distinct CDR3 sequences listed, 14% were seen once. Material for sequencing was blood. The receptor set was obtained from a woman in her late teens or twenties with Graves' hyperthyroidism.

This clonotype was seen repeatedly, ten times or more. The chain links TRBV4-1 to TRBJ2-1; TRBD2 might be the D (6 bases). The V gene lost 1 base and the J gene lost 1 base, with 8 bases spanning the gap. The CDR3 length is 15 residues. Germline CDR1 MGHRA, CDR2 YSYEKL. In DNA, the CDR3 is TGCGCCAGCAGCCAAGTAGCGGATTCCTACAATGAGCAGTTCTTC. Translated, it gives CASSQVADSYNEQFF.

This clonotype came up a few times. The rearrangement uses TRBV4-3 and TRBJ2-7, with a tentative D call TRBD2 (6 bases). V dropped 1 base and J dropped 3 bases, with 13 bases sitting between them. Germline V gives CDR1 LGHNA, CDR2 YSLEER. The CDR3 length is 15 residues. CDR3 loop: CASSQAAPSDYEQYF. The CDR3 DNA reads TGCGCCAGCAGCCAAGCCGCCCCTAGCGACTACGAGCAGTACTTC.

This clonotype was observed at least ten times. The chain links TRBV7-9 to TRBJ2-1; 7 bases are a match to TRBD1. CDR3 size: 15 residues. V was clipped by 2 bases and J by 4 bases; unmatched bases: 5. CDR1 is SEHNR and CDR2 is FQNEAQ in the germline V gene (reference sequence). The CDR3 reads CASSLIWDRYNEQFF. CDR3 DNA sequence: TGTGCCAGCAGCTTAATCTGGGACAGATACAATGAGCAGTTCTTC.

At least ten counts were recorded for this clonotype. The gene calls are TRBV13 and TRBJ1-2, with no clear D. The CDR3 runs to 14 residues. Germline values: CDR1 PRHDT, CDR2 FYEKMQ (reference sequence). V was shortened by 2 bases and J by 5 bases, with 12 bases between the two germline ends. The CDR3 loop is CASSLPPSLYGYTF. The CDR3 coding sequence is TGTGCCAGCAGCTTACCCCCGTCCCTTTATGGCTACACCTTC.

Worth noting for this clonotype: It may be a read error: a sequence one base away is much more abundant. The CDR3 does not close with the conserved phenylalanine or tryptophan, likely indicating a read error. The chain combines TRBV12-3 or TRBV12-4 with TRBJ1-2; D is ambiguous. CDR3 size: 13 residues. V lost 5 bases to trimming and J lost 0 bases, with 7 bases between them. This chain's CDR3 is CASSPTPNYGYTS. CDR3 nucleotides: TGTGCCAGCAGTCCTACACCTAACTATGGCTACACCTCC.